The rows below give T cell receptor beta chains drawn from one sample of a study of post-analysis software for immune sequencing data. One entry per CDR3 protein, called by TCRdb with MiXCR from the PCR reads. This table holds 450,000 to 650,000 distinct CDR3 sequences, around 47% found once. Sequenced input: blood. The receptors come from a girl aged 10-17 years with multiple sclerosis. CDR3s include the opening cysteine and the closing phenylalanine or tryptophan.

v_gene	j_gene	CDR3aa
TRBV7-9	TRBJ2-5	CASSPTSDYNEQYF
TRBV10-3	.	CAISPPAAGGEQYF
TRBV7-9	TRBJ2-3	CASSLGRIYQGDYADTQYF
TRBV12-3/TRBV12-4	TRBJ2-7	CASSTSGRGYEQYF
TRBV7-9	TRBJ1-4	CASSLAAGREKLFF
TRBV27	TRBJ2-7	CASRRDGAYEQYF
TRBV29-1	TRBJ1-2	CSVDFLGYTF
TRBV7-8	TRBJ2-3	CASSLLPLNTQYF
TRBV5-1	TRBJ1-1	CASSNAGAYTEAFF
TRBV6-5	TRBJ2-1	CASSYGRDESSYNEQFF
TRBV12-3/TRBV12-4	TRBJ2-7	CASSTSGSYEQYF
TRBV6-5	TRBJ2-7	CASSYSVDRGNEQYF
TRBV5-1	TRBJ2-3	CASRIDPSTDTQYF
TRBV27	TRBJ2-5	CASSLFGGSETQYF
TRBV6-5	TRBJ2-7	CASSYGDKRTISYEQYF
TRBV5-1	TRBJ1-1	CASSLKEQGHTEAFF
TRBV5-1	TRBJ1-2	CASSLVLAGPHGYTF
TRBV28	TRBJ1-5	CATARDINQPQHF
TRBV24-1	TRBJ2-1	CATSDFKINEQFF
TRBV29-1	TRBJ2-1	CSAGILDNNEQFF
TRBV20-1	TRBJ2-7	CSARDGDRQYF
TRBV27	TRBJ2-6	CASGKQAGSGANVLTF
TRBV2	TRBJ1-2	CASSESGANCGYTF
TRBV5-1	TRBJ2-3	CASSSTMDTQYF
TRBV5-1	.	CASSLARPWQGVHEQYF
TRBV20-1	TRBJ2-3	CSARDPKRAGTDTQYF
TRBV4-1	TRBJ1-5	CASSQVLRVEQPQHF
TRBV20-1	TRBJ2-1	CSASQNEQFF
TRBV12-3/TRBV12-4	TRBJ1-2	CASSLARGDYHYTF
TRBV4-1	TRBJ1-5	CASSHQQGLSGWPQHF
TRBV4-1	TRBJ1-2	CASSQFSQGSYGYTF
TRBV7-2	TRBJ2-3	CASSSPDYSGVTQYF
TRBV12-3/TRBV12-4	TRBJ2-7	CASSLAVGGHEQYF
TRBV29-1	TRBJ2-7	CSVVKTGELSYEQYF
TRBV7-3	TRBJ2-1	CASSPRTEANEQFF
TRBV6-2/TRBV6-3	TRBJ2-1	CASRRIDEQFF
TRBV5-1	TRBJ2-5	CASSLLQNRDPAETQYF
TRBV7-9	TRBJ2-7	CASSLASHEQYF
TRBV4-1	TRBJ1-6	CASSQGPGTGRNSPLHF
TRBV6-1	TRBJ2-3	CASSDPFGQGQYF
TRBV6-6	TRBJ1-5	CASRLGGNNQPQHF
TRBV7-9	TRBJ2-1	CASSYRGRVLDEQFF
TRBV19	TRBJ2-1	CASSTQRDEQFF
TRBV5-1	TRBJ1-2	CASSSPEGTHLQYGYTF
TRBV5-5	TRBJ1-1	CASSLWRTGPEAFF
TRBV5-1	TRBJ2-3	CASSSTGSTDTQYF
TRBV6-8	TRBJ1-6	CASSYSGLTSPYNSPLHF
TRBV20-1	TRBJ2-5	CSASTSGRSRETQYF
TRBV29-1	TRBJ2-1	CSVRSGQNYNEQFF
TRBV30	TRBJ1-2	CAWSVGLNYGYTF
TRBV2	TRBJ2-1	CASSERWDRQFF
TRBV20-1	TRBJ1-2	CSATGTGRGYGYTF
TRBV29-1	TRBJ2-5	CSVGRGGEQYF
TRBV7-8	.	CASSPIGTQYF
TRBV7-3	TRBJ2-3	CASSPGLASDTQYF
TRBV12-3/TRBV12-4	TRBJ1-5	CASSFAWGGGGNQPQHF
TRBV25-1	TRBJ2-2	CASSETGRGVTGELFF
TRBV7-2	TRBJ2-1	CASSLTGVANEQFF